This record covers a single TCR beta chain. Clones were sequenced by immunoSEQ multiplex PCR, and TCRdb holds only the in-frame ones, with some missing. The sample consists of roughly 120,000 clones, about 90% of them appearing once. Germline V lookup: CDR1 SGHNT, CDR2 YENEEA. This CDR3 spans 15 amino acids. Trimming took 5 bases from V and 5 from J; bases not matched to a gene: 9. This sample is part of a study of T cell responses to AZD1222 COVID-19 vaccine. This chain links TRBV11-3 with TRBJ1-1, with 9 bases identical to TRBD1. This clonotype originated in an adult in good health. The specimen was peripheral blood, collected on day 0 of AZD1222 vaccination. The chain's CDR3 is CASSLQGQGGTEAFF. CDR3 bases: TGTGCCAGCAGCCTACAGGGACAGGGAGGGACTGAAGCTTTCTTT.